Listed below are T cell receptor beta chains from one sample, sequenced in a study of CD8+ T cells in alopecia areata. Sequencing was performed with immunoSEQ multiplex PCR; in TCRdb, only in-frame clones are kept and a portion is missing. The sample includes around 200,000 clones, roughly 53% of them seen just once. The input for sequencing was CD8+ T cells sorted from blood, taken at week 24, from a patient treated with tofacitinib. These receptors originate from a human donor with alopecia areata. The CDR3 runs from the conserved cysteine through the conserved F or W. The D gene is left open where the match is weak. Some rows have no size entry. The others give once, few or many, or a class for an expanded clone.

>-|-|TRBJ2-1|TRBV29-1
TGCAGCGTCGCCTCCCGGGGGTCCCCCCTGGATGAGCAGTTCTTC
CSVASRGSPLDEQFF
>TRBD1|-|TRBJ1-3|TRBV30
TGTGCCTGGAGCGACGAGGGGGCACTCGACACCATATATTTT
CAWSDEGALDTIYF
>-|-|TRBJ1-2|TRBV29-1
TGCAGCGTTCCAAAGGACGGCAGGGAGGTATTAGGCTACACCTTC
CSVPKDGREVLGYTF
>-|-|TRBJ2-2|TRBV7-9
TGTGCCAGCAGCTTAGCAAGGGGCAACACCGGGGAGCTGTTTTTT
CASSLARGNTGELFF
>-|-|TRBJ1-1|TRBV30
TGTGCCTGGAGTGTATCGGTAGGTGAAGCTTTCTTT
CAWSVSVGEAFF
>-|few|TRBJ2-7|TRBV30
TGTGCCTGGAGTTTAGGGGACTCCTACGAGCAGTACTTC
CAWSLGDSYEQYF
>-|-|TRBJ1-3|TRBV6-5
TGTGCCAGCAGTTACGGCCGATCTGGAAACACCATATATTTT
CASSYGRSGNTIYF
>-|-|TRBJ1-2|TRBV5-6
TGTGCCAGCAGCTTGATGGGGAACAGTGGCTACACCTTC
CASSLMGNSGYTF
>-|-|TRBJ1-2|TRBV30
TGTGCCTGGAGTAGAGGCTATGGCTACACCTTC
CAWSRGYGYTF
>TRBD1|-|TRBJ1-2|TRBV30
TGTGCCTGGGAAGGACAGGGCGATGGCTACACCTTC
CAWEGQGDGYTF
>-|-|TRBJ2-3|TRBV25-1
TGTGCCAGCAGTGACCCGGGGGCTTGGGGGTTCACAGATACGCAGTATTTT
CASSDPGAWGFTDTQYF
>-|-|TRBJ2-2|TRBV19
TGTGCCAGTAGTCCACGACAGAGCGCGATCACCGGGGAGCTGTTTTTT
CASSPRQSAITGELFF
>TRBD2|-|TRBJ2-1|TRBV29-1
TGCAGCGTTGAATCGGGGGGACTCAACAATGAGCAGTTCTTC
CSVESGGLNNEQFF
>TRBD1|few|TRBJ2-1|TRBV29-1
TGCGGCGGGACAGGGGGCAATGAGCAGTTCTTC
CGGTGGNEQFF
>-|-|TRBJ2-7|TRBV4-1
TGCGCCAGCAGCCAAGTCCCTAGCACCTACGAGCAGTACTTC
CASSQVPSTYEQYF
>TRBD2|-|TRBJ2-7|TRBV5-8
TGTGCCAGCAGCTTATCCAGCGGGGCTGGGTACGAGCAGTACTTC
CASSLSSGAGYEQYF
>-|-|TRBJ2-7|TRBV11-2
TGTGCCAGCAGCGGGACTGGCTACGAGCAGTACTTC
CASSGTGYEQYF
>-|-|TRBJ1-5|TRBV13
TGTGCCAGCAGCTCCGGGGGGACCAATCAGCCCCAGCATTTT
CASSSGGTNQPQHF
>TRBD1|-|TRBJ2-2|TRBV29-1
TGCAGCGTGACCGGGACAGGGGGAGCCGGGGAGCTGTTTTTT
CSVTGTGGAGELFF
>-|few|TRBJ2-3|TRBV13
TGTGCCAGCAGCTTAAGGACCGTCACAGATACGCAGTATTTT
CASSLRTVTDTQYF
>-|-|TRBJ2-4|TRBV30
TGTGCCTGGATGTGGGGGGCCAAAAACATTCAGTACTTC
CAWMWGAKNIQYF
>-|-|TRBJ2-3|TRBV4-1
TGCGCCAGCAGCCAACGGCGGGACAGCACAGATACGCAGTATTTT
CASSQRRDSTDTQYF
>-|-|TRBJ2-2|TRBV5-6
TGTGCCAGCAGTTATGGGCCCTCCGGGACCGGGGAGCTGTTTTTT
CASSYGPSGTGELFF
>-|few|TRBJ2-3|TRBV7-3
TGTGCCAGCAGCGTCTCGGGCCGGGTGGTGGGAGATACGCAGTATTTT
CASSVSGRVVGDTQYF
>TRBD2|few|TRBJ2-1|TRBV29-1
TGCAGCGTTGGCGGGGGTACGTACAATGAGCAGTTCTTC
CSVGGGTYNEQFF
>-|-|TRBJ1-6|TRBV5-1
TGCGCCAGCAGCTTGGGGCAGACCTCCTATAATTCACCCCTCCACTTT
CASSLGQTSYNSPLHF
>-|few|TRBJ1-5|TRBV6-1
TGTGCCAGCAGTGAGAGTAATAGCAATCAGCCCCAGCATTTT
CASSESNSNQPQHF
>-|few|TRBJ2-5|TRBV19
TGTGCCAGTAGTGCCACCGCTAGCCTAGGAGAGACCCAGTACTTC
CASSATASLGETQYF
>-|-|TRBJ1-2|TRBV4-1
TGCGCCAGCAGCCAGGACCTGGCGGAAGGCTACACCTTC
CASSQDLAEGYTF
>TRBD1|-|TRBJ2-5|TRBV29-1
TGCAGCGTTGAAGGGGGGACAGTTCAAGAGACCCAGTACTTC
CSVEGGTVQETQYF
>-|-|TRBJ2-3|TRBV13
TGTGCCAGCAGCTTAAATGGCGGAGCCCGGAGCACAGATACGCAGTATTTT
CASSLNGGARSTDTQYF
>-|-|TRBJ1-1|TRBV13
TGTGCCAGCAGCTTCGGGGCTACTGAAGCTTTCTTT
CASSFGATEAFF
>TRBD2|-|TRBJ2-1|TRBV7-2
TGTGCCAGCAGCTTATTGTCGAGCGGGGTTGGATATGAGCAGTTCTTC
CASSLLSSGVGYEQFF
>-|-|TRBJ1-1|TRBV27
TGTGCCAGCAGTCTGACCTTGGCGGGCACTGAAGCTTTCTTT
CASSLTLAGTEAFF
>-|-|TRBJ1-2|TRBV7-8
TGTGCCAGCAGCTTCGCGGAGGGTTCCTATGGCTACACCTTC
CASSFAEGSYGYTF
>-|-|TRBJ1-2|TRBV19
TGTGCCAGTAGTATAGAGGGCCAGAATGGCTACACCTTC
CASSIEGQNGYTF
>-|few|TRBJ2-2|TRBV6-5
TGTGCCAGCAGCCCCGACACCGGGGAGCTGTTTTTT
CASSPDTGELFF